This T cell receptor beta chain was found in a study of blood T cell repertoires in COVID-19. Study-wide context: Spain, Italy and the United States supplied samples that represented acute and convalescent COVID-19. Sources were T cells, B-cell-depleted T cells, or PBMCs; the material itself was cDNA or gDNA.

The V gene lost 2 bases and the J gene lost 2 bases, with 9 bases spanning the gap. CDR1 SEHNR and CDR2 FQNEAQ come from the germline V gene (reference sequence). The CDR3 has 14 residues. Authors' processing steps: Researchers report that nucleated cell counts were estimated from reference gene primer amplification. Produced via immunoSEQ multiplex PCR; TCRdb's table is partial and in-frame only. V and J calls and clone size are copied from that table; D and trimming were computed from the DNA. The sample contains about 100,000 clones, about 85% of which appear only once. The chain employs TRBV7-9 and TRBJ1-1; weak D call: TRBD1 (5 bases). The sample comprised peripheral blood. The receptor was derived from a man between 50 and 59 years old with active COVID-19. The CDR3 DNA reads as TGTGCCAGCAGCTTATCAGGGTCCAACACTGAAGCTTTCTTT. This translates into CASSLSGSNTEAFF.